Below are 10 T cell receptor beta chains sequenced from a single sample in a study of T cells expressing NK-cell markers. TCRdb re-called the 5' RACE reads; every CDR3 protein appears as one record, without DNA. This table holds about 110,000 distinct CDR3 sequences. Sample: blood T cells: a sorted CD56 or NKG2C T cell subset, CD4+ or CD8+ T cells, or bulk PBMC T cells (not recorded which). These receptors all come from a woman between 18 and 75 years old in good health.

The V call is TRBV12-3 or TRBV12-4, the J call TRBJ2-1; the D gene TCRdb calls, TRBD2, cannot be checked with no DNA. The CDR3 is made up of 15 amino acids. CDR3 in amino acids: CASSIGTRRADEQFF.

The chain couples TRBV24-1 to TRBJ2-7; TCRdb reports TRBD2, a call that lacks DNA to check it against. From germline, CDR1 is KGHDR and CDR2 SFDVKD. The CDR3 spans 13 residues. The CDR3 here is CAPRSGVIPEQYF.

The chain carries TRBV12-3 or TRBV12-4 and TRBJ2-1. The CDR3 runs to 13 residues. CDR3 amino acids: CSSSLVRYNEQFF.

The V and J genes are TRBV19 and TRBJ2-5; the TCRdb D gene call, TRBD1, has no DNA to confirm it. This CDR3 has 17 residues. Germline assignment: CDR1 LNHDA and CDR2 SQIVND (reference sequence). The CDR3 is CASSILRAQGARETQYF.

The chain has TRBV11-1 and TRBJ2-3; as DNA is missing, the TRBD1 call by TCRdb cannot be tested. Germline V gene data show CDR1 as SGHAT and CDR2 as FQDESV (reference sequence). CDR3 size: 14 residues. The CDR3 loop is CASSPQGGPDTQYF. The whole variable domain, filled in from reference TRBV11-1 and TRBJ2-3, reads EAEVAQSPRYKITEKSQAVAFWCDPISGHATLYWYRQILGQGPELLVQFQDESVVDDSQLPKDRFSAERLKGVDSTLKIQPAELGDSAMYLCASSPQGGPDTQYFGPGTRLTVL.

The CDR3 loop is CSAPGLAGWDTQYF. V gene TRBV20-1 combines with J gene TRBJ2-3; TCRdb's assignment of TRBD2 cannot be checked, as there is no DNA. This CDR3 is 14 amino acids long. Germline CDR1 and CDR2: DFQATT and SNEGSKA (reference sequence).

The rearrangement links TRBV28 to TRBJ2-7; TCRdb's D gene call, TRBD2, goes unchecked for lack of DNA. This CDR3 spans 16 amino acids. Germline assignment: CDR1 MDHEN and CDR2 SYDVKM. CDR3 residues: CASRSSLAGDPYEQYF.

V is TRBV3-1 and J is TRBJ1-2. CDR3 length: 13 residues. Germline CDR1 LGHDT, CDR2 YNNKEL (reference sequence). CDR3 loop: CASSQEDGYGFTF.

The chain carries TRBV27 and TRBJ2-5; lacking DNA, the TRBD1 call made by TCRdb goes unchecked. Germline V gene data show CDR1 as MNHEY and CDR2 as SMNVEV (reference sequence). This CDR3 region has 13 residues. This CDR3 reads CASSLGGEETQYF.

The chain couples TRBV4-3 to TRBJ1-1. CDR3 length: 18 amino acids. Germline loops: CDR1 LGHNA, CDR2 YSLEER. The CDR3 sequence is CASSQSSSAGGGNTEAFF.